One and the same sample provided the 19 T cell receptor beta chains below, sequenced in a study of T cell responses to AZD1222 COVID-19 vaccine. Sequencing was performed with immunoSEQ multiplex PCR; in TCRdb, only in-frame clones are kept and a portion is missing. The sample holds under 200,000 clones; approximately 93% are singletons and the top ten take about 4.2%. The sequenced sample was peripheral blood, obtained on day 0 of AZD1222 vaccination. The receptors originated from an adult in good health.

CDR3 nucleotides: TGTGCCATCAGTGAGTTACGGCTATCGGATCTTAATTCACCCCTCCACTTT. This codes for CAISELRLSDLNSPLHF. V usage is TRBV10-3 and J usage is TRBJ1-6; D remains ambiguous. V lost 1 base to trimming and J lost 6 bases, with 16 bases between them. The CDR3 is 17 residues long. The V gene's germline CDR1 is ENHRY and CDR2 SYGVKD.

V and J are TRBV5-1 and TRBJ2-7, with 14 bases lining up with TRBD2. The V segment lost 4 bases and the J segment 10 bases; nucleotides outside the gene matches: 10. This CDR3 has 15 residues. Germline V gene lookup returns CDR1 SGHRS and CDR2 YFSETQ. Here the CDR3 reads CASSVPGLAGEPQYF. CDR3 in DNA: TGCGCCAGCAGCGTACCGGGACTAGCGGGAGAGCCTCAGTACTTC.

This sequence joins TRBV5-1 and TRBJ1-4; TRBD1 matches at 9 bases. Germline V gene data show CDR1 as SGHRS and CDR2 as YFSETQ. The ends lost 4 bases at V and 5 bases at J; junction bases unmatched: 6. This CDR3 is built from 15 residues. CDR3 amino acids: CASSRRTGENEKLFF. The DNA for the CDR3 is TGCGCCAGCAGCCGGCGGACAGGGGAAAATGAAAAACTGTTTTTT.

This chain links TRBV2 with TRBJ2-1; 11 bases align to TRBD2. The germline gives CDR1 SNHLY, CDR2 FYNNEI. The CDR3 runs 15 residues. Trimming cost V 6 bases and J 12 bases; bases outside gene matches: 13. CDR3 in amino acids: CASRAEILAGVRQFF. The CDR3 DNA sequence: TGTGCCAGCAGGGCCGAGATACTAGCGGGGGTGCGGCAGTTCTTC.

The gene calls are TRBV6-5 and TRBJ1-4; D not resolved. The CDR3 is made up of 15 amino acids. Trimming stripped 5 bases from V and 5 bases from J, with 15 bases between. Germline V lookup: CDR1 MNHEY, CDR2 SVGAGI. The CDR3 spells CASSPRYLGNEKLFF. The CDR3 nucleotides read TGTGCCAGCAGTCCCCGCTACCTGGGAAATGAAAAACTGTTTTTT.

This clone was seen just once. This CDR3 reads CSVERGITSRGDEQFF. The CDR3 DNA sequence: TGCAGCGTTGAACGAGGAATTACGTCCCGTGGCGATGAGCAGTTCTTC. The chain employs TRBV29-1 and TRBJ2-1; D call uncertain. The CDR3 sequence is 16 residues long. In germline, CDR1 is SQVTM, CDR2 ANQGSEA. V was trimmed by 2 bases and J by 8 bases, leaving 22 bases between them.

This chain uses TRBV20-1 with TRBJ2-5, with D possibly being TRBD1 (5 bases). The CDR3 runs to 11 residues. The germline V gene has CDR1 DFQATT and CDR2 SNEGSKA (reference sequence). V dropped 1 base and J dropped 5 bases, with 5 bases sitting between them. The CDR3 sequence is CSARAGETQYF. The CDR3 coding sequence is TGCAGTGCTAGAGCAGGGGAGACCCAGTACTTC.

The V and J genes are TRBV18 and TRBJ2-5, with 7 bases lining up with TRBD1. The CDR3 runs to 15 residues. In germline, CDR1 is KGHSH, CDR2 LQKENI. Trimming took 3 bases from V and 7 from J; bases not matched to a gene: 11. The DNA for the CDR3 is TGTGCCAGCTCACCTTCGACAGGGCCCGATGGGACCCAGTACTTC. This codes for CASSPSTGPDGTQYF.

The V call is TRBV5-1, the J call TRBJ2-1; D may be TRBD2 (7 bases). The V gene's germline CDR1 is SGHRS and CDR2 YFSETQ. V lost 6 bases and J 0 bases, leaving 13 bases between the germline ends. This CDR3 region has 15 residues. The CDR3 loop reads CASTLGGASYNEQFF. The CDR3 nucleotides are TGCGCCAGCACCCTGGGGGGGGCCTCCTACAATGAGCAGTTCTTC.

The rearrangement links TRBV10-1 to TRBJ1-2; no clear D gene. V was clipped by 2 bases and J by 4 bases, with 8 bases between them. CDR3 length: 13 amino acids. Per the germline V gene, CDR1 is WNHNN and CDR2 is SYGVQD (reference sequence). The CDR3 coding sequence is TGCGCCAGCAGTGAGCCGGGAGGCTATGGCTACACCTTC. Protein: CASSEPGGYGYTF.

The genes are TRBV28 and TRBJ1-2; D not certain. Germline CDR1 reads MDHEN; CDR2 reads SYDVKM. This CDR3 contains 11 residues. Trimming removed 4 bases at V and 6 bases at J, with 6 bases between. The CDR3 region is CASSSEDGYTF. For the CDR3, the DNA is TGTGCCAGCAGTTCAGAGGATGGCTACACCTTC.

V gene TRBV3-1 (or the pseudogene TRBV3-2) combines with J gene TRBJ1-2; a weak D match, TRBD1 (6 bases). With 4 bases removed from V and 5 bases from J, the gap between germline ends came to 11 bases. Germline values: CDR1 LGHDT, CDR2 YNNKEL (reference sequence). The length of the CDR3 is 13 residues. CDR3 coding DNA: TGTGCCAGCAGCCTCTCAGGGGCTTATGGCTACACCTTC. Translating gives CASSLSGAYGYTF.

This rearrangement joins TRBV19 to TRBJ2-3; no clear D gene. The CDR3 extends over 18 amino acids. Trimming pared 0 bases from V and 2 bases from J, leaving 18 bases between. CDR1 is LNHDA and CDR2 is SQIVND in the germline V gene (reference sequence). The CDR3 spells CASSIDLRQRQHTDTQYF. CDR3 nucleotides: TGTGCCAGTAGTATAGATTTGCGACAAAGGCAGCACACAGATACGCAGTATTTT.

This clone was found once. The chain carries TRBV5-4 and TRBJ2-1, with 8 bases lining up with TRBD1. The germline V gene has CDR1 SGHNT and CDR2 YYREEE (reference sequence). Germline trimming cut 4 bases from V and 7 bases from J; bases unmatched to any gene: 7. CDR3 size: 14 residues. CDR3 nucleotide sequence: TGTGCCAGCAGCCCAAACCAGGGGGCAAATGAGCAGTTCTTC. Its translation: CASSPNQGANEQFF. The whole variable domain, remainder taken from reference TRBV5-4 and TRBJ2-1, is ETGVTQSPTHLIKTRGQQVTLRCSSQSGHNTVSWYQQALGQGPQFIFQYYREEENGRGNFPPRFSGLQFPNYSSELNVNALELDDSALYLCASSPNQGANEQFFGPGTRLTVL.

The V and J genes are TRBV5-6 and TRBJ1-3; D gene unclear. The germline V and J ends were trimmed by 5 bases and 0 bases, with 9 bases remaining between them. This CDR3 is built from 14 residues. Germline values: CDR1 SGHDT, CDR2 YYEEEE. The chain's CDR3 is CASSFQFSGNTIYF. The CDR3 coding sequence is TGTGCCAGCAGTTTCCAATTCTCTGGAAACACCATATATTTT. The full variable domain, in which reference TRBV5-6 and TRBJ1-3 provide the parts outside the CDR3, is DAGVTQSPTHLIKTRGQQVTLRCSPKSGHDTVSWYQQALGQGPQFIFQYYEEEERQRGNFPDRFSGHQFPNYSSELNVNALLLGDSALYLCASSFQFSGNTIYFGEGSWLTVV.

This clone is a singleton in its sample. The chain joins TRBV7-8 to TRBJ1-2; a weak D match, TRBD1 (6 bases). The germline V gene has CDR1 SGHVS and CDR2 FQNEAQ. The germline V and J ends were trimmed by 4 bases and 8 bases, with 17 bases remaining between them. The CDR3 runs 14 residues. As DNA, the CDR3 is TGTGCCAGCAGCTCCAGGCGGGGGGCCAAAGGCTACACCTTC. Translated, it gives CASSSRRGAKGYTF.

This rearrangement joins TRBV18 to TRBJ2-5, with 7 bases aligning to TRBD1. Unmatched junction bases numbered 18, after V lost 1 base and J lost 7 bases. The CDR3 loop spans 18 amino acids. The germline CDR1 and CDR2 sequences are KGHSH and LQKENI. The CDR3 is CASSPQRFQGVAAGTQYF. The CDR3 coding sequence is TGTGCCAGCTCACCACAGCGCTTCCAGGGGGTGGCGGCCGGGACCCAGTACTTC.

The chain is built from TRBV19 and TRBJ1-1; D gene unclear. The V end lost 8 bases, the J end lost 6 bases, and 22 bases lay between the germline ends. Germline CDR1 and CDR2: LNHDA and SQIVND (reference sequence). The CDR3 spans 15 residues. CDR3 nucleotide sequence: TGTGCCAGTGGCAGTTGGCATCTGGGAGGTTCTGAAGCTTTCTTT. Amino acid sequence: CASGSWHLGGSEAFF. The entire variable domain, with the rest obtained from reference TRBV19 and TRBJ1-1, is as follows: DGGITQSPKYLFRKEGQNVTLSCEQNLNHDAMYWYRQDPGQGLRLIYYSQIVNDFQKGDIAEGYSVSREKKESFPLTVTSAQKNPTAFYLCASGSWHLGGSEAFFGQGTRLTVV.

The chain carries TRBV5-1 and TRBJ1-1, with D perhaps matching TRBD1 (6 bases). CDR1 is SGHRS and CDR2 is YFSETQ in the germline V gene. The ends were cut back, 2 bases at V and 4 bases at J, with 21 bases in the middle. The CDR3 consists of 17 residues. CDR3 in DNA: TGCGCCAGCAGCTTCGGGGGCCGGGGGTTCTTGGTCACTGAAGCTTTCTTT. Its protein product is CASSFGGRGFLVTEAFF. Filled out from reference TRBV5-1 and TRBJ1-1, the complete variable domain reads KAGVTQTPRYLIKTRGQQVTLSCSPISGHRSVSWYQQTPGQGLQFLFEYFSETQRNKGNFPGRFSGRQFSNSRSEMNVSTLELGDSALYLCASSFGGRGFLVTEAFFGQGTRLTVV.